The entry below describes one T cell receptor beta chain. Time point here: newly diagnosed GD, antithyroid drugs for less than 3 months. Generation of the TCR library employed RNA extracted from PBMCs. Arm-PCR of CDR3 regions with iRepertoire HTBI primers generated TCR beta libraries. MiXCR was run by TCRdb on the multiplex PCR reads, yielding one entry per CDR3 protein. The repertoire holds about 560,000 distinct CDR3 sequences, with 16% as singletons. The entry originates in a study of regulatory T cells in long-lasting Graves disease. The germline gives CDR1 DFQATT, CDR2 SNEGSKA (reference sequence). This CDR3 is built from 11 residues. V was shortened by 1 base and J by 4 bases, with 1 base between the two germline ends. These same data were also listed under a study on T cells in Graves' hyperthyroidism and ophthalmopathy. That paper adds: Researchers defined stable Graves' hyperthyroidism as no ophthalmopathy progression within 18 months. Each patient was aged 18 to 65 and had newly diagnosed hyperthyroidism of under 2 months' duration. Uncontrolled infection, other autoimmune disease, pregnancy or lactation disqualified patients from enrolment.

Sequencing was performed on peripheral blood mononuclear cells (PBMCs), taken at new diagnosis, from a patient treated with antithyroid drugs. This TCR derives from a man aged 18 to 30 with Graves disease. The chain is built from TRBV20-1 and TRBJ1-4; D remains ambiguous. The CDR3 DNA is TGCAGTGCTAGAGTTAATGAAAAACTGTTTTTT. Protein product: CSARVNEKLFF.